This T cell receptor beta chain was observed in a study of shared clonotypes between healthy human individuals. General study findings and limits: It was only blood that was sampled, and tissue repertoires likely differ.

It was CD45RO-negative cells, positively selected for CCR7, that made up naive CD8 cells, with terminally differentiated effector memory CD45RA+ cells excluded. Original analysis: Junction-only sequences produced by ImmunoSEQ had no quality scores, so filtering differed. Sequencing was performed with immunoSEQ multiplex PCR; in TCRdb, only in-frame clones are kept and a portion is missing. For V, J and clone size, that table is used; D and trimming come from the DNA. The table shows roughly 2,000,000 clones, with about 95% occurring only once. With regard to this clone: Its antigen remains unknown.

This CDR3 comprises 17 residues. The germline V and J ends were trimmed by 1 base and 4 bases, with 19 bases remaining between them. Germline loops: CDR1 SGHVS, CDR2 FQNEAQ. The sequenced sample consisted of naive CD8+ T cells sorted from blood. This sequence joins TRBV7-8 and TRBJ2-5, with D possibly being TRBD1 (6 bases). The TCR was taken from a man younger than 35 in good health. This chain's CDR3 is CASSLEVGREGGETQYF. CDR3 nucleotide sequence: TGTGCCAGCAGCTTAGAGGTTGGTCGAGAAGGGGGAGAGACCCAGTACTTC.